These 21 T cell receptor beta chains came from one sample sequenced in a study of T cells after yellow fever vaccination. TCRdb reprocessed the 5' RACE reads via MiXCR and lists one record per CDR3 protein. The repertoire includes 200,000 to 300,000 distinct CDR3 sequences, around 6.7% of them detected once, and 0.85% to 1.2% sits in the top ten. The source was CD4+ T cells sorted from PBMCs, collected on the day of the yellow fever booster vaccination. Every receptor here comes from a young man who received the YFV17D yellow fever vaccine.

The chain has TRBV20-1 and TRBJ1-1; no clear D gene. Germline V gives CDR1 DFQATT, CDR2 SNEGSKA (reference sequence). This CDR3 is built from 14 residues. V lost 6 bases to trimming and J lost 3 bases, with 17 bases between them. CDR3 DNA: TGCAGTGCCAGGATTGGCGGGTTCGACACTGAAGCTTTCTTT. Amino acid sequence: CSARIGGFDTEAFF.

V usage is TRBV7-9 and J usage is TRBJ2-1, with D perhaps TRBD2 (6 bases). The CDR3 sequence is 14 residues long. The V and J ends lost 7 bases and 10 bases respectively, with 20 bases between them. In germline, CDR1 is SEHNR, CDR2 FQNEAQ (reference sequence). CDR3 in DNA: TGTGCCAGCACCTTGGACGGGATCGCGGGGGAGCAGTTCTTC. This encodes CASTLDGIAGEQFF.

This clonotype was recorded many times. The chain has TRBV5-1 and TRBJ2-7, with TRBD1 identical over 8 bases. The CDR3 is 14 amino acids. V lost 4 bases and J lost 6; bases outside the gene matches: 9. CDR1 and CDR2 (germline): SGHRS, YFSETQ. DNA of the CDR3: TGCGCCAGCAGCACGGGACAGGACCCGTTCGAGCAGTACTTC. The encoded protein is CASSTGQDPFEQYF.

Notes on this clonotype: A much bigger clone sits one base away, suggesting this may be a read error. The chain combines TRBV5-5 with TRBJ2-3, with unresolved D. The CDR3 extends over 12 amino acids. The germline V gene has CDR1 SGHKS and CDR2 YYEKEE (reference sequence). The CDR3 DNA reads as TGTGCCAGCATCTTGCCGCGAGATACGCAGTATTTT. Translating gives CASILPRDTQYF.

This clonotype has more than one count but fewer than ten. CDR3 sequence (DNA): TGTGCCAGCAGGGTAGCCTACGAGCAGTACTTC. It specifies CASRVAYEQYF. The chain recombines TRBV2 with TRBJ2-7; D remains unclear. V lost 6 bases and J 2 bases, leaving 5 bases between the germline ends. Germline V gene lookup returns CDR1 SNHLY and CDR2 FYNNEI. The CDR3 spans 11 residues.

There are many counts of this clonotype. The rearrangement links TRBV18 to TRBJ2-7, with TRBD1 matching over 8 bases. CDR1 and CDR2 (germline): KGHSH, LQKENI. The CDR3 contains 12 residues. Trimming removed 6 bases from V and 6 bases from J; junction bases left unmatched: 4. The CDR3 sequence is CASSRTGFEQYF. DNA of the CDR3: TGTGCCAGCTCTCGGACAGGGTTCGAGCAGTACTTC.

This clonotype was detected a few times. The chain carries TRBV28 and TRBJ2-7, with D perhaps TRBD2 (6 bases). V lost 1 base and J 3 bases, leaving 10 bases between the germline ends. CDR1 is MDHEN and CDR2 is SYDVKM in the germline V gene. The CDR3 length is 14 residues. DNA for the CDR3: TGTGCCAGCAGTTTATTCCCGGGGGTCTACGAGCAGTACTTC. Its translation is CASSLFPGVYEQYF.

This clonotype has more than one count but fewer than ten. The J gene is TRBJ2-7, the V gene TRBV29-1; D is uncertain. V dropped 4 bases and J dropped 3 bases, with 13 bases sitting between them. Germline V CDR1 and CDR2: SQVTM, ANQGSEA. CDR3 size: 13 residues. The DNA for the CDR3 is TGCAGCGTTGTGTCCGCCAACCACTACGAGCAGTACTTC. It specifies CSVVSANHYEQYF.

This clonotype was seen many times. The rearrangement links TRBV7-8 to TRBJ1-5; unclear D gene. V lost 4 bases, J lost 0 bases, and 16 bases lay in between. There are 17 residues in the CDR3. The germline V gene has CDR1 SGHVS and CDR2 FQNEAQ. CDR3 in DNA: TGTGCCAGCAGCTATGGTCCGAGCAGGAATAGCAATCAGCCCCAGCATTTT. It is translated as CASSYGPSRNSNQPQHF.

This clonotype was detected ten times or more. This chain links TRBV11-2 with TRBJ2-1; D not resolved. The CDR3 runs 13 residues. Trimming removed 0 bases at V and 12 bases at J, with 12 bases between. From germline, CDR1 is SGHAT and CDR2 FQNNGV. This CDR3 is CASSLERGPRQFF. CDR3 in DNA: TGTGCCAGCAGCTTAGAACGAGGCCCCCGGCAGTTCTTC.

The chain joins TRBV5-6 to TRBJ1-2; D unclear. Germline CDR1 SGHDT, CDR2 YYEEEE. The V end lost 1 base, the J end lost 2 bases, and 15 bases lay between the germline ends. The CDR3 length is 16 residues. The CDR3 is CASSLKGQTANYGYTF. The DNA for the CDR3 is TGTGCCAGCAGCTTGAAAGGGCAAACAGCAAACTATGGCTACACCTTC.

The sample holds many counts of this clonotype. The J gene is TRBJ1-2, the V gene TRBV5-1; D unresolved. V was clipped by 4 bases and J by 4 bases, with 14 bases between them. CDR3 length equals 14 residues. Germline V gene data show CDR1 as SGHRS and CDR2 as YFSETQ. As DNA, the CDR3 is TGCGCCAGCAGCGTAAATCCACCGGTCTATGGCTACACCTTC. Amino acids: CASSVNPPVYGYTF.

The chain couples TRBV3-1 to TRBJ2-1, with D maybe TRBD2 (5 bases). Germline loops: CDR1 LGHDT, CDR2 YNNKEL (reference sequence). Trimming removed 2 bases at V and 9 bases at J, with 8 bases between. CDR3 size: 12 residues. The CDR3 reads CASSQFAGEQFF. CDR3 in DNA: TGTGCCAGCAGCCAATTTGCGGGTGAGCAGTTCTTC.

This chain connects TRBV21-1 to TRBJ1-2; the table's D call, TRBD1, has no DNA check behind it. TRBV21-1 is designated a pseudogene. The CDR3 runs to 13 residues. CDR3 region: CASEGLSPYGYTF. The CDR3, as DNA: TGTGCCTCGGAGGGTTTGTCCCCCTATGGCTACACCTTC.

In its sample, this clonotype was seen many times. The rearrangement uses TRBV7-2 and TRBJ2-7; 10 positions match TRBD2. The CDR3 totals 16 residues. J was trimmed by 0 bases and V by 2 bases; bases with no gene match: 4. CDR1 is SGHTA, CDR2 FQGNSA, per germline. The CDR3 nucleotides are TGTGCCAGCAGCTTACGGACTAGCGGAGTCTCCTACGAGCAGTACTTC. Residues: CASSLRTSGVSYEQYF. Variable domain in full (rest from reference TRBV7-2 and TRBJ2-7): GAGVSQSPSNKVTEKGKDVELRCDPISGHTALYWYRQSLGQGLEFLIYFQGNSAPDKSGLPSDRFSAERTGGSVSTLTIQRTQQEDSAVYLCASSLRTSGVSYEQYFGPGTRLTVT.

CDR3 amino acids: CASTAGSLANSYEQYF. Here the CDR3 DNA reads TGTGCCAGCACGGCAGGGTCCCTAGCGAATTCCTACGAGCAGTACTTC. The rearrangement uses TRBV2 and TRBJ2-7; D possibly corresponds to TRBD2 (6 bases). V lost 7 bases and J 1 base, leaving 20 bases between the germline ends. There are 16 residues in the CDR3. CDR1 SNHLY and CDR2 FYNNEI come from the germline V gene. Filled out from reference TRBV2 and TRBJ2-7, the complete variable domain reads EPEVTQTPSHQVTQMGQEVILRCVPISNHLYFYWYRQILGQKVEFLVSFYNNEISEKSEIFDDQFSVERPDGSNFTLKIRSTKLEDSAMYFCASTAGSLANSYEQYFGPGTRLTVT.

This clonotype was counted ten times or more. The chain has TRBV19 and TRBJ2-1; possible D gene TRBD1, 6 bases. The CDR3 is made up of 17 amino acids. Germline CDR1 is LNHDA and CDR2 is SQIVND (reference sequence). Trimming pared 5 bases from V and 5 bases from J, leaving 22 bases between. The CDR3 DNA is TGTGCCAGTAGTGGGGCAGGGACCCCACAGGGACACAATGAGCAGTTCTTC. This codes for CASSGAGTPQGHNEQFF.

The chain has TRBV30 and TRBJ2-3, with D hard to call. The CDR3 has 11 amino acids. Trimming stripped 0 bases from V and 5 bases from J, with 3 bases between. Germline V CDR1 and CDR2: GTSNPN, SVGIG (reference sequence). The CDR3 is CAWSVRDTQYF. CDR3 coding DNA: TGTGCCTGGAGTGTGAGAGATACGCAGTATTTT.

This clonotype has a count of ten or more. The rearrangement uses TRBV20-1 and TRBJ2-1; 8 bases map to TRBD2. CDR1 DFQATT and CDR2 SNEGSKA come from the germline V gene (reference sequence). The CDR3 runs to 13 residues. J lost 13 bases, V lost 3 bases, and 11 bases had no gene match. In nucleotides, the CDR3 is TGCAGTGCTAGGCCGACTAGCGTACAACCCCAGTTCTTC. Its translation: CSARPTSVQPQFF.

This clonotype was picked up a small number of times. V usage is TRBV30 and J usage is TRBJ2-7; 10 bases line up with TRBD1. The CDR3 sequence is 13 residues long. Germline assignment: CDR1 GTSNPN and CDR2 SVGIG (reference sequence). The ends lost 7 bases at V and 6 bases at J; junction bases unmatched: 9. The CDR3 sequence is CAYDRDRGGEQYF. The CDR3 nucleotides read TGTGCCTACGACCGGGACAGGGGAGGCGAGCAGTACTTC.

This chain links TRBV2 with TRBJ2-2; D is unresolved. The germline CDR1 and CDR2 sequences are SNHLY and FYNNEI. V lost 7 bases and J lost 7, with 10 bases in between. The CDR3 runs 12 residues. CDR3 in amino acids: CASTNGVGELFF. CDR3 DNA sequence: TGTGCCAGCACTAACGGAGTCGGGGAGCTGTTTTTT.